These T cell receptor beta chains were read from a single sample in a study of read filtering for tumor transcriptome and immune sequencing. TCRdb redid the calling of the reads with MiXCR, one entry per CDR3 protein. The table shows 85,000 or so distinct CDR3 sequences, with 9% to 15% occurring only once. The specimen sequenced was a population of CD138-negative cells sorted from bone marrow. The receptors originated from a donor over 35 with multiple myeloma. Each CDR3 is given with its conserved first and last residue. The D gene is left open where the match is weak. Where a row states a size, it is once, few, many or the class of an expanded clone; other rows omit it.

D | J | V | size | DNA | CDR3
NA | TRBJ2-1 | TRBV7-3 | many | TGTGCCAGCAGCTTAAGGGTCGAGGGGCTGCACAATGAGCAGTTCTTC | CASSLRVEGLHNEQFF
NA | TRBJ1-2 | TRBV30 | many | TGTGCCTGGAGTGGAGGTTTCTATGGCTACACCTTC | CAWSGGFYGYTF
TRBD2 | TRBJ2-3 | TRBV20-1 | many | TGCAGTGCTAGGGACCGGTTGGAGGGACTAGGGCAGTATTTT | CSARDRLEGLGQYF
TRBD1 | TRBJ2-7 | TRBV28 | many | TGTGCCAGCAGTTTTACGGCCCGGACAGGGAGTTTCTCCTACGAGCAGTACTTC | CASSFTARTGSFSYEQYF
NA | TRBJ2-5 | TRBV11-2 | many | TGTGCCAGCAGCGAGCGACGGTCGGAAGAGACCCAGTACTTC | CASSERRSEETQYF
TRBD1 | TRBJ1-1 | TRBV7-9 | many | TGTGCCAGCAGCTTAGCACGCGGACAGGCTCTAAACACTGAAGCTTTCTTT | CASSLARGQALNTEAFF
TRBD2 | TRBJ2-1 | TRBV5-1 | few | TGCGCCAGCAGCTTGGCCGGAGGTCAGAGGACTAGCGGGAGGGCGGGCTCCTACAATGAGCAGTTCTTC | CASSLAGGQRTSGRAGSYNEQFF
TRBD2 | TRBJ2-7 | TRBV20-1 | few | TGCAGTGCTGAGCAGCCTAGCGGGAGTTTAGACGAGCAGTGCTTC | CSAEQPSGSLDEQCF
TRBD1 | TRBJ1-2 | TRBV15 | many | TGTGCCACCAGCGTGGGGACAGGGAGAAACTATGGCTACACCTTC | CATSVGTGRNYGYTF
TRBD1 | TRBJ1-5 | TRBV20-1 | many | TGCAGTGCTTACCCGGGACAGAGCAATCAGCCCCAGCATTTT | CSAYPGQSNQPQHF
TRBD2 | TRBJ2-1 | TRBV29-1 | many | TGCAGCGTTCCTTTGACTAGCGGTACGTTCGGTGAGCAGTTCTTC | CSVPLTSGTFGEQFF
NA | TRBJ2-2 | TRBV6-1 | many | TGTGCCAGCAGGGAGCCTAGGGCCGGCGGGGAGCTGTTTTTT | CASREPRAGGELFF
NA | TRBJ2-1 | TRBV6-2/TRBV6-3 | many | TGTGCCAGCAGTTACCCCAATGAGCAGTTCTTC | CASSYPNEQFF
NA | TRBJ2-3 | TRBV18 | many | TGTGCCAGCTCACCACAGGGGCGGGAAGATACGCAGTATTTT | CASSPQGREDTQYF
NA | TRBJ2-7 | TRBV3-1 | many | TGTGCCAGCAGCCAAGGGGTAGGGCCCTACGAGCAGTACTTC | CASSQGVGPYEQYF
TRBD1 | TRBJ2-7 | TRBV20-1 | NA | TGCAGTGCAGCCCTACCGGGACAGGGTAACGAGCAGTACTTC | CSAALPGQGNEQYF
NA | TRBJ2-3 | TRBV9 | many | TGTGCCAGCACTCCCGGGGGCAGAAACACAGATACGCAGTATTTT | CASTPGGRNTDTQYF
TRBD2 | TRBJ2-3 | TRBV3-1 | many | TGTGCCAGCAGCCTCCAAAGCGGGGGAGCAGATACGCAGTATTTT | CASSLQSGGADTQYF